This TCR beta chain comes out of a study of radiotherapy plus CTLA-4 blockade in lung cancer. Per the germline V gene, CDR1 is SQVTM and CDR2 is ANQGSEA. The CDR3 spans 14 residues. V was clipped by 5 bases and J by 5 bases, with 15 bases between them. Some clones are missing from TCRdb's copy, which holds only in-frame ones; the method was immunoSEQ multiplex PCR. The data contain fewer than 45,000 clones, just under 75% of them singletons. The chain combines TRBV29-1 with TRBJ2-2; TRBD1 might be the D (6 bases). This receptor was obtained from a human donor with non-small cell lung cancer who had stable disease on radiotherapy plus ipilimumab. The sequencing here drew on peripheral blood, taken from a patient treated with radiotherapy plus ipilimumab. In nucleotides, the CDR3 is TGCAGCGTTAAAAACTACAGGGAAACCGGGGAGCTGTTTTTT. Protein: CSVKNYRETGELFF.